This TCR beta chain is drawn from a study of cytomegalovirus exposure and HLA in healthy donors. Turning to the study itself: In a later analysis, it was reported that the approximately 120 validation repertoires had been produced on the same platform as the roughly 700 repertoires belonging to the first cohort.

Here immunoSEQ multiplex PCR was the method, and the copy in TCRdb shows in-frame clones only, minus some. The sample records more than 20,000 clones, 95% to 97% being singletons. Study-level results: The study put under 200 TCR beta chains on its list as cytomegalovirus-associated. With high specificity and sensitivity, the classifier reportedly diagnosed cytomegalovirus status.

In regard to this clone: Antigen: not known.

The V gene's germline CDR1 is MNHEY and CDR2 SMNVEV (reference sequence). The CDR3 has 18 amino acids. V shed 6 bases and J 2 bases; nucleotides not matched to a gene: 16. The V gene is TRBV27, the J gene TRBJ2-3; 8 positions match TRBD2. The clonotype comes from a man aged 30 to 45 in good health and CMV-seropositive. The sample consisted of PBMCs. The CDR3 DNA is TGTGCCAGCAGCCCAAGGCCCCCCGGACTAGCCGACACAGATACGCAGTATTTT. Residues: CASSPRPPGLADTDTQYF.